The 31 T cell receptor beta chains below all came from one sample that was sequenced in a study of cytomegalovirus exposure and HLA in healthy donors. A multiplex PCR was run with 60 Vbeta primers and 13 Jbeta primers. Generated by immunoSEQ multiplex PCR, the TCRdb table keeps only in-frame clones and is missing some. Of about 180,000 clones listed, roughly 82% are singletons. Sequencing used PBMCs. Receptor source: a girl aged 2 to 10 in good health and CMV-seropositive.

Of note for this clone: This sample also contains other DNA sequences that code for the same CDR3. This chain links TRBV5-1 with TRBJ1-2; weak D call: TRBD1 (5 bases). The CDR3 extends over 14 amino acids. Germline V gene lookup returns CDR1 SGHRS and CDR2 YFSETQ. Deletions cut 0 bases from V and 5 bases from J, with 11 bases between. The CDR3 DNA is TGCGCCAGCAGCTTGGAAGGACAAGGGTATGGCTACACCTTC. It yields the protein CASSLEGQGYGYTF. Based on the CDR3 plus reference TRBV5-1 and TRBJ1-2, the full variable domain is KAGVTQTPRYLIKTRGQQVTLSCSPISGHRSVSWYQQTPGQGLQFLFEYFSETQRNKGNFPGRFSGRQFSNSRSEMNVSTLELGDSALYLCASSLEGQGYGYTFGSGTRLTVV.

The chain joins TRBV5-1 to TRBJ2-7, with 9 bases matching TRBD2. After removal of 4 bases from V and 12 bases from J, the junction contained 23 bases not matched to a gene. Germline V CDR1 and CDR2: SGHRS, YFSETQ. The CDR3 extends over 17 amino acids. As DNA, the CDR3 is TGCGCCAGCAGCCGAGAAACCGGGACTAGCTTTTCGTCGAGTCGGTACTTC. The encoded protein is CASSRETGTSFSSSRYF.

The chain joins TRBV11-2 to TRBJ1-2, with 9 bases that match TRBD1. CDR3 length: 16 amino acids. After removal of 4 bases from V and 8 bases from J, the junction contained 14 bases not matched to a gene. Germline CDR1 is SGHAT and CDR2 is FQNNGV. The CDR3 nucleotides are TGTGCCAGCAGCTCGATCCGGGACAGGGACAATCACGGCTACACCTTC. Amino acid sequence: CASSSIRDRDNHGYTF.

This clone was seen just once. At one of its ends the junction is not consistent with the germline gene, which may arise from a read error. The DNA of the CDR3 is TGTGCTAGTAGTATAGGTAGGGGGAATGAAGCTTTCTTT. Its protein is CASSIGRGNEAFF. The chain links TRBV19 to TRBJ1-1; D may be TRBD1 (6 bases). Germline lookup yields CDR1 LNHDA and CDR2 SQIVND (reference sequence). This CDR3 spans 13 amino acids.

This clone was detected a few times. The genes are TRBV29-1 and TRBJ1-1; possible D gene TRBD1, 6 bases. The CDR3 totals 13 residues. Trimming removed 3 bases at V and 8 bases at J, with 16 bases between. CDR1 and CDR2 (germline): SQVTM, ANQGSEA. CDR3 sequence (DNA): TGCAGCGTTGATGGGAACGGTGGGACAGAAGCTTTCTTT. Amino acids: CSVDGNGGTEAFF. The full variable domain, completed using reference TRBV29-1 and TRBJ1-1, is SAVISQKPSRDICQRGTSLTIQCQVDSQVTMMFWYRQQPGQSLTLIATANQGSEATYESGFVIDKFPISRPNLTFSTLTVSNMSPEDSSIYLCSVDGNGGTEAFFGQGTRLTVV.

The chain uses TRBV6-1 and TRBJ1-2, with D maybe TRBD1 (6 bases). This CDR3 is 15 amino acids long. Germline V CDR1 and CDR2: MNHNS, SASEGT. Trimming left V 2 bases short and J 8 bases short, with 18 bases between. CDR3 in amino acids: CASSESWNREYGYTF. The CDR3 nucleotides read TGTGCCAGCAGTGAAAGCTGGAACAGGGAGTACGGCTACACCTTC.

The V gene is TRBV28, the J gene TRBJ1-1; TRBD1 might be the D (5 bases). Trimming stripped 1 base from V and 0 bases from J, with 15 bases between. The CDR3 consists of 17 residues. Germline CDR1 is MDHEN and CDR2 is SYDVKM. CDR3 residues: CASSLLGGDRVNTEAFF. The CDR3 DNA sequence: TGTGCCAGCAGTTTATTGGGTGGCGACAGAGTGAACACTGAAGCTTTCTTT.

This clone occurred a few times. V and J are TRBV7-9 and TRBJ2-1, with 12 bases matching TRBD2. Germline CDR1 SEHNR, CDR2 FQNEAQ (reference sequence). With 2 bases clipped from V and 5 bases from J, the junction kept 13 bases outside the gene matches. CDR3 length: 19 residues. In DNA, the CDR3 is TGTGCCAGCAGCTTACCCCGGACTAGCGGGATTTACGGCCACAATGAGCAGTTCTTC. Translation gives CASSLPRTSGIYGHNEQFF.

The V call is TRBV25-1, the J call TRBJ1-3; no clear D gene. Germline V CDR1 and CDR2: MGHDK, SYGVNS. V was pared by 2 bases and J by 4 bases, with 9 bases between. The CDR3 totals 14 residues. The CDR3 DNA sequence: TGTGCCAGCAGTGAAGCGGCATCAGGAAACACCATATATTTT. Translation gives CASSEAASGNTIYF.

The chain uses TRBV7-3 and TRBJ1-4; possibly TRBD1 for D (6 bases). Germline values: CDR1 SGHTA, CDR2 FQGTGA. The CDR3 has 15 residues. V was cut by 7 bases and J by 3 bases, with 15 bases left in between. Here the CDR3 reads CASTRNRVPNEKLFF. Here the CDR3 DNA reads TGTGCCAGCACCCGAAACAGGGTCCCTAATGAAAAACTGTTTTTT. The full variable domain, its missing parts supplied by reference TRBV7-3 and TRBJ1-4, is GAGVSQTPSNKVTEKGKYVELRCDPISGHTALYWYRQSLGQGPEFLIYFQGTGAADDSGLPNDRFFAVRPEGSVSTLKIQRTERGDSAVYLCASTRNRVPNEKLFFGSGTQLSVL.

This clone was counted between two and nine times. The CDR3 nucleotides are TGTGCCATCAGTGCGCCTCGGGGCGAGCAGTACTTC. This sequence encodes CAISAPRGEQYF. The chain employs TRBV10-3 and TRBJ2-7, with a tentative D call TRBD2 (5 bases). The ends were cut back, 4 bases at V and 6 bases at J, with 10 bases in the middle. The CDR3 is made up of 12 amino acids. CDR1 ENHRY and CDR2 SYGVKD come from the germline V gene.

The chain employs TRBV27 and TRBJ2-7; 11 bases map to TRBD1. This CDR3 is 15 amino acids long. Losses at the gene ends were 3 bases for V and 4 bases for J; bases not matched to a gene: 5. Germline V gene data show CDR1 as MNHEY and CDR2 as SMNVEV (reference sequence). CDR3 nucleotide sequence: TGTGCCAGCAGTTTCGGGGGACAGGGGGGATACGAGCAGTACTTC. Encoded protein: CASSFGGQGGYEQYF.

The V call is TRBV7-3, the J call TRBJ2-7; maybe TRBD1 (5 bases). Looked up from germline, CDR1 is SGHTA and CDR2 is FQGTGA. There are 13 residues in the CDR3. V shed 2 bases and J shed 3 bases, with 8 bases lying between them. The CDR3 sequence is CASSLQGGYEQYF. CDR3 bases: TGTGCCAGCAGCTTACAGGGCGGCTACGAGCAGTACTTC. The full variable domain, in which reference TRBV7-3 and TRBJ2-7 provide the parts outside the CDR3, is GAGVSQTPSNKVTEKGKYVELRCDPISGHTALYWYRQSLGQGPEFLIYFQGTGAADDSGLPNDRFFAVRPEGSVSTLKIQRTERGDSAVYLCASSLQGGYEQYFGPGTRLTVT.

The V and J genes are TRBV14 and TRBJ2-1; D is uncertain. V was pared by 1 base and J by 4 bases, with 8 bases between. The CDR3 covers 14 residues. The germline CDR1 and CDR2 sequences are SGHDN and FVKESK. CDR3 loop: CASSQVNGYNEQFF. The CDR3 DNA reads as TGTGCCAGCAGCCAAGTAAACGGGTACAATGAGCAGTTCTTC.

This chain uses TRBV25-1 with TRBJ2-7; 15 nucleotides match TRBD2. Germline V gives CDR1 MGHDK, CDR2 SYGVNS. Germline trimming cut 2 bases from V and 4 bases from J; bases unmatched to any gene: 9. The CDR3 has 18 amino acids. The CDR3 DNA sequence: TGTGCCAGCAGTGAACCAAAACGGACTAGCGGGGGGGAATACGAGCAGTACTTC. Translated, it gives CASSEPKRTSGGEYEQYF.

This clone appeared a few times. The V and J genes are TRBV10-3 and TRBJ2-7, with a tentative D call TRBD1 (6 bases). CDR3 length equals 15 residues. In germline, CDR1 is ENHRY, CDR2 SYGVKD. Trimming took off 8 bases at V and 0 bases at J, with 17 bases between the two ends. Here the CDR3 reads CAIARGRGSSYEQYF. CDR3 sequence (DNA): TGTGCCATCGCGCGCGGCAGGGGAAGCTCCTACGAGCAGTACTTC.

The chain is built from TRBV27 and TRBJ2-3; D perhaps matches TRBD1 (6 bases). V lost 8 bases and J 9 bases, leaving 12 bases between the germline ends. The CDR3 length is 11 residues. Germline CDR1 is MNHEY and CDR2 is SMNVEV (reference sequence). CDR3 in DNA: TGTGCCAGCGTCGGACAGAACACGCAGTATTTT. Amino acids: CASVGQNTQYF.

This clone was seen more than once but under ten times. The chain employs TRBV5-1 and TRBJ2-7, with TRBD2 identical over 7 bases. The V and J ends lost 3 bases and 2 bases, in that order; junction bases with no gene match: 5. The CDR3 covers 14 residues. CDR1 and CDR2 (germline): SGHRS, YFSETQ. CDR3 DNA: TGCGCCAGCAGCTCCTTACTAGCGCCCTACGAGCAGTACTTC. This gives the protein CASSSLLAPYEQYF.

The J gene is TRBJ2-1, the V gene TRBV21-1; whether TRBD1, the table's D call, matches the DNA was not checked. TRBV21-1 is noted as a pseudogene. The CDR3 covers 17 residues. The CDR3 region has the DNA TGTGCCGGGCGCCGTAAAAGGGGGTACTTACCCTACAATGAGCAGTTCTTC. Its translation: CAGRRKRGYLPYNEQFF.

This chain connects TRBV5-8 to TRBJ2-1, with D possibly TRBD2 on 5 matching bases. This CDR3 comprises 13 residues. In germline, CDR1 is SGHTS, CDR2 YDEGEE. The V end was cut by 4 bases, the J end by 7 bases, with 12 bases between. The CDR3 loop reads CASSQGLDNEQFF. In DNA form, the CDR3 reads TGTGCCAGCAGCCAAGGACTCGATAATGAGCAGTTCTTC.

The chain carries TRBV11-3 and TRBJ2-3; 7 bases fit TRBD1. The CDR3 spans 13 residues. J was trimmed by 1 base and V by 7 bases; bases with no gene match: 2. CDR1 and CDR2 (germline): SGHNT, YENEEA. DNA for the CDR3: TGTGCCAGCACAGGACAGGGCACAGATACGCAGTATTTT. Its translation: CASTGQGTDTQYF.

The V and J genes are TRBV6-6 and TRBJ2-7; 10 nucleotides align to TRBD2. The CDR3 loop spans 16 amino acids. Germline CDR1 is MNHNY and CDR2 is SVGAGI (reference sequence). V shed 4 bases, J shed 2 bases, and the junction held 8 bases outside the gene matches. The CDR3 DNA follows: TGTGCCAGCAGTTCAAACCCCAGCGGGAGGGCCTACGAGCAGTACTTC. Translating it yields CASSSNPSGRAYEQYF.

This clone appeared a single time. The chain combines TRBV25-1 with TRBJ1-1, with 11 bases that match TRBD1. CDR3 length equals 15 residues. J was trimmed by 6 bases and V by 6 bases; bases with no gene match: 9. In germline, CDR1 is MGHDK, CDR2 SYGVNS. As DNA, the CDR3 is TGTGCCAGCAGCTCCCCGGGACAGGGGGAGGCTGAAGCTTTCTTT. The encoded protein is CASSSPGQGEAEAFF.

The sample holds one count of this clone. This chain connects TRBV6-6 to TRBJ1-1; maybe TRBD1 (5 bases). V lost 5 bases and J 5 bases, leaving 18 bases between the germline ends. The CDR3 is made up of 15 amino acids. Germline CDR1 reads MNHNY; CDR2 reads SVGAGI (reference sequence). CDR3 DNA sequence: TGTGCCAGCAGTCCCGTCGCAGGGTTGTCGACTGAAGCTTTCTTT. Encoded protein: CASSPVAGLSTEAFF.

This chain links TRBV5-4 with TRBJ2-6; 7 positions match TRBD1. V dropped 0 bases and J dropped 2; count of bases not matched to a gene: 5. The CDR3 spans 17 residues. Per germline, CDR1 SGHNT and CDR2 YYREEE (reference sequence). CDR3 region: CASSLAGGIPGANVLTF. The CDR3 coding sequence is TGTGCCAGCAGCTTGGCAGGGGGTATACCTGGGGCCAACGTCCTGACTTTC. Supplemented by reference TRBV5-4 and TRBJ2-6, the full variable domain reads ETGVTQSPTHLIKTRGQQVTLRCSSQSGHNTVSWYQQALGQGPQFIFQYYREEENGRGNFPPRFSGLQFPNYSSELNVNALELDDSALYLCASSLAGGIPGANVLTFGAGSRLTVL.

The chain employs TRBV4-1 and TRBJ1-2; D is unresolved. There are 13 residues in the CDR3. The germline CDR1 and CDR2 sequences are MGHRA and YSYEKL. The germline V and J ends were trimmed by 1 base and 3 bases, with 6 bases remaining between them. CDR3 residues: CASSQVLDYGYTF. CDR3 sequence (DNA): TGCGCCAGCAGCCAAGTCCTAGACTATGGCTACACCTTC.

The rearrangement links TRBV21-1 to TRBJ2-1; TRBD2 reflects the table's D call only, with no check against the DNA. TRBV21-1 is recorded as a pseudogene. The CDR3 extends over 18 amino acids. The DNA for the CDR3 is TGTGCCAGCAGCTCTCCTGTCGAGCGGGACCCCCTCTACAATGAGCAGTTCTTC. Protein product: CASSSPVERDPLYNEQFF.

This rearrangement joins TRBV2 to TRBJ1-1; a possible D gene is TRBD1 (6 bases). The ends were cut back, 2 bases at V and 5 bases at J, with 12 bases in the middle. This CDR3 spans 14 amino acids. Germline V gives CDR1 SNHLY, CDR2 FYNNEI. CDR3: CASSETGKDTEAFF. The CDR3 DNA reads TGTGCCAGCAGTGAAACAGGGAAAGATACTGAAGCTTTCTTT.

The chain couples TRBV4-1 to TRBJ2-3; a possible D gene is TRBD2 (8 bases). The V gene's germline CDR1 is MGHRA and CDR2 YSYEKL. The CDR3 runs to 14 residues. The V end was cut by 4 bases, the J end by 6 bases, with 14 bases between. The CDR3 sequence is CASSRTGGGDTQYF. In nucleotides, the CDR3 is TGCGCCAGCAGCCGTACGGGAGGGGGCGATACGCAGTATTTT.

This clone turned up a few times. V is TRBV10-1 and J is TRBJ1-2; no firm D call. Germline V gene data show CDR1 as WNHNN and CDR2 as SYGVQD (reference sequence). The germline V and J ends were trimmed by 11 bases and 7 bases, with 17 bases remaining between them. This CDR3 comprises 12 residues. This chain's CDR3 is CAAPRRNRGYTF. DNA of the CDR3: TGCGCCGCCCCTAGGAGGAATCGTGGCTACACCTTC.

The rearrangement uses TRBV10-2 and TRBJ1-3, with D perhaps TRBD1 (5 bases). The CDR3 extends over 15 amino acids. With 3 bases removed from V and 2 bases from J, the gap between germline ends came to 11 bases. Germline loops: CDR1 WSHSY, CDR2 SAAADI. The CDR3 DNA sequence: TGCGCCAGCAGTGACGTGGGGGGGACTGGAAACACCATATATTTT. Protein product: CASSDVGGTGNTIYF.